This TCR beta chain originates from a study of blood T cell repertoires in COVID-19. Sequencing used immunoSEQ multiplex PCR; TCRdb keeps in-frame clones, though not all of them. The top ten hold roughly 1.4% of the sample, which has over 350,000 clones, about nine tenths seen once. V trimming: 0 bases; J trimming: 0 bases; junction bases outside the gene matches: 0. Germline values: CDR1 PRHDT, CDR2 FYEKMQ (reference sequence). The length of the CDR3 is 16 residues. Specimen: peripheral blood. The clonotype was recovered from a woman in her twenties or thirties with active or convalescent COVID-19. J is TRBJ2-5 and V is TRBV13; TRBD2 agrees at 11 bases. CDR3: CASSLGTSGDQETQYF. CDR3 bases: TGTGCCAGCAGCTTAGGGACTAGCGGGGACCAAGAGACCCAGTACTTC.